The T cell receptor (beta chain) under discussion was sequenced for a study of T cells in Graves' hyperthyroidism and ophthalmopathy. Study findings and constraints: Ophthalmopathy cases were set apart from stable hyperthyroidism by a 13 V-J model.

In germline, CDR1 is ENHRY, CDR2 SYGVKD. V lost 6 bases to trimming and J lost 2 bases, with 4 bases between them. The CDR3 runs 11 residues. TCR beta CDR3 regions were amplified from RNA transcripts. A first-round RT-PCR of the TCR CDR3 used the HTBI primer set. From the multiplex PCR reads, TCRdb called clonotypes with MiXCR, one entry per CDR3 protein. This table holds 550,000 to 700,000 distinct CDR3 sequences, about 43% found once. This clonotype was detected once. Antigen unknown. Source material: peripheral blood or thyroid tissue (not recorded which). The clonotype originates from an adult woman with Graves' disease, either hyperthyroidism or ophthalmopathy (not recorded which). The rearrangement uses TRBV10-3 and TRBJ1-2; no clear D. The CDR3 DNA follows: TGTGCCATCAGGGGGAACTATGGCTACACCTTC. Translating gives CAIRGNYGYTF.